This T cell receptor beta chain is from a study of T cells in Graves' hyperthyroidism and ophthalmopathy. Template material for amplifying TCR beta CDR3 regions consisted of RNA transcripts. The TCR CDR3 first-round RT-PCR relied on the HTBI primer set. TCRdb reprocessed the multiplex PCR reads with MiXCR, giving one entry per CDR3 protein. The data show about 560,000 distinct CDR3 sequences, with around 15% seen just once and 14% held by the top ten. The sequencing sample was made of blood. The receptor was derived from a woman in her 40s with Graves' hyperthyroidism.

The DNA for the CDR3 is TGTGCCAGCACCGCCGGGGGAGCGGGGGGGAACACCGGGGAGCTGTTTTTT. Residues: CASTAGGAGGNTGELFF. This sequence joins TRBV12-3 or TRBV12-4 and TRBJ2-2, with 9 bases fitting TRBD2. The V and J ends lost 7 bases and 1 base, in that order; junction bases with no gene match: 10. This CDR3 is built from 17 residues.